This passage covers 7 T cell receptor beta chains from one sample sequenced in a study of CD8 T cells in ankylosing spondylitis. Each CDR3 protein is one row after TCRdb ran MiXCR on the 5' RACE reads. The data show about 140,000 distinct CDR3 sequences, 6% to 8.5% seen once. The specimen was blood, either unsorted or a sorted T cell fraction (not recorded which). All receptors come from a female donor with ankylosing spondylitis or in good health (not recorded which).

This clonotype was observed at least ten times. The chain has TRBV4-3 and TRBJ2-2; 8 bases fit TRBD1. The CDR3 has 16 amino acids. The germline gives CDR1 LGHNA, CDR2 YSLEER. The V gene end was trimmed by 1 base and the J gene end by 7 bases; junction bases not matched to a gene: 8. CDR3 sequence: CASSQGTGINGGELFF. The CDR3 DNA reads TGCGCCAGCAGCCAAGGGACAGGGATTAATGGCGGGGAGCTGTTTTTT.

This clonotype appeared many times. The chain links TRBV20-1 to TRBJ2-7; 9 bases fit TRBD2. The CDR3 contains 14 residues. Germline CDR1 DFQATT, CDR2 SNEGSKA (reference sequence). V was clipped by 5 bases and J by 2 bases; unmatched bases: 7. The CDR3 loop reads CSAAISGGTYEQYF. The CDR3 nucleotides are TGCAGTGCTGCAATTAGCGGGGGCACCTACGAGCAGTACTTC.

This clonotype was detected many times. The rearrangement uses TRBV7-9 and TRBJ1-1; D gene uncertain. Germline V gene data show CDR1 as SEHNR and CDR2 as FQNEAQ (reference sequence). V shed 5 bases and J shed 2 bases, with 12 bases lying between them. CDR3 length: 14 amino acids. The CDR3 region has the DNA TGTGCCAGCAGCCTGACATCCACAAACACTGAAGCTTTCTTT. Translating gives CASSLTSTNTEAFF.

This clonotype was counted a few times. Germline is not matched at one junction end, which may reflect a read error. The rearrangement joins TRBV7-6 to TRBJ2-5; D perhaps matches TRBD2 (5 bases). This CDR3 is built from 17 residues. CDR1 SGHVS and CDR2 FNYEAQ come from the germline V gene. CDR3 DNA: TGTGCCAGCAGCTTAGCGTACCCAGGACTCATAGAAGAGGCCCAGTACTTC. The encoded protein is CASSLAYPGLIEEAQYF.

This clonotype was picked up many times. The rearrangement uses TRBV20-1 and TRBJ2-3; D ambiguous. The CDR3 sequence is 12 residues long. Germline V gives CDR1 DFQATT, CDR2 SNEGSKA (reference sequence). V lost 0 bases and J lost 9, with 10 bases in between. CDR3 sequence reads: CSARDSLWTQYF. The CDR3 DNA sequence: TGCAGTGCTAGAGATTCACTGTGGACGCAGTATTTT.

This clonotype was counted ten times or more. The rearrangement uses TRBV6-2 or TRBV6-3 and TRBJ1-5; D possibly corresponds to TRBD1 (5 bases). CDR3 size: 17 residues. The ends were cut back, 3 bases at V and 7 bases at J, with 22 bases in the middle. From germline, CDR1 is MNHEY and CDR2 SVGEGT. The DNA of the CDR3 is TGTGCCAGCAGTTATTTTCCGGGACTCCCAAAAGAGCAGCCCCAGCATTTT. It codes for CASSYFPGLPKEQPQHF.

In its sample, this clonotype was seen many times. The CDR3 region is CASSSRTAYNSPLHF. The CDR3 nucleotides are TGCGCCAGCAGCTCTCGGACAGCCTATAATTCACCCCTCCACTTT. The V call is TRBV5-1, the J call TRBJ1-6; maybe TRBD1 (6 bases). V was cut by 3 bases and J by 2 bases, with 9 bases left in between. Germline V gene lookup returns CDR1 SGHRS and CDR2 YFSETQ. This CDR3 has 15 residues.